These 8 T cell receptor beta chains originate from one sample sequenced in a study of cytomegalovirus exposure and HLA in healthy donors (dated by TCRdb to 2016 to 2017). Library construction relied on the immunoSEQ multiplex PCR assay. In TCRdb, the immuneACCESS table is reduced to in-frame sequences with V and J assigned. These tables do not hold every clone; where another copy was compared, an unresolved V gene accounts for under half, and the others remain unexplained. For this sample there are about 160,000 clones; 85% appear just once. The top ten constitute about 2.3% of the sample. Sequences were obtained from PBMCs. The receptors come from a man aged 30 to 45 in good health and CMV-seropositive.

The gene calls are TRBV19 and TRBJ1-2, with D tentatively TRBD1 (5 bases). CDR3 length: 16 residues. The germline V and J ends were trimmed by 1 base and 4 bases, with 16 bases remaining between them. CDR1 and CDR2 from the germline V gene are LNHDA and SQIVND (reference sequence). The CDR3 here is CASSIASYRLGYGYTF. The CDR3 DNA is TGTGCCAGTAGTATAGCCTCCTACAGGCTTGGCTATGGCTACACCTTC.

The V gene is TRBV5-6, the J gene TRBJ2-7, with TRBD1 as a possible D gene (5 bases). With 1 base removed from V and 7 bases from J, the gap between germline ends came to 12 bases. Germline V gene sequence: CDR1 SGHDT, CDR2 YYEEEE. The CDR3 runs to 13 residues. The CDR3: CASSLSGPWEQYF. Here the CDR3 DNA reads TGTGCCAGCAGCTTGTCAGGGCCATGGGAGCAGTACTTC.

The chain recombines TRBV19 with TRBJ2-7; 8 bases are a match to TRBD1. CDR3 size: 15 residues. Germline trimming cut 2 bases from V and 5 bases from J; bases unmatched to any gene: 8. The germline V gene encodes CDR1 LNHDA and CDR2 SQIVND (reference sequence). The CDR3 reads CASSISWTGSNEQYF. The DNA of the CDR3 is TGTGCCAGTAGTATAAGCTGGACAGGGAGCAACGAGCAGTACTTC.

The CDR3 coding sequence is TGTGCCAGCAGCTTAGGCCGGGGGGTGGGGCAGCCCCAGCATTTT. Translation gives CASSLGRGVGQPQHF. The J gene is TRBJ1-5, the V gene TRBV7-2; D may be TRBD1 (5 bases). CDR1 and CDR2 (germline): SGHTA, FQGNSA. This CDR3 region has 15 residues. V lost 1 base, J lost 7 bases, and 14 bases lay in between.

The chain combines TRBV4-3 with TRBJ1-6, with 8 bases identical to TRBD1. The trim removed 0 bases at V and 10 bases at J, leaving 8 bases unmatched. Germline V lookup: CDR1 LGHNA, CDR2 YSLEER. The CDR3 loop spans 16 amino acids. The CDR3 DNA reads TGCGCCAGCAGCCAAGAGGCCGGGACAGGCTGGTCACCCCTCCACTTT. This translates into CASSQEAGTGWSPLHF.

This clone was observed a single time. The chain employs TRBV6-1 and TRBJ1-4; the D gene is possibly TRBD1 (5 bases). The CDR3 has 14 amino acids. V was clipped by 0 bases and J by 8 bases, with 10 bases between them. Germline-derived CDR1 and CDR2 are MNHNS and SASEGT. CDR3 amino acids: CASSEAGGTEKLFF. CDR3 nucleotide sequence: TGTGCCAGCAGTGAAGCGGGAGGGACGGAAAAACTGTTTTTT.

The CDR3 here is CASSPVSTYEQYF. The CDR3 DNA sequence: TGCGCCAGCAGCCCAGTCTCCACCTACGAGCAGTACTTC. V usage is TRBV4-1 and J usage is TRBJ2-7; D uncertain. The CDR3 extends over 13 amino acids. V lost 4 bases, J lost 2 bases, and 9 bases lay in between. CDR1 and CDR2 from the germline V gene are MGHRA and YSYEKL.

The DNA for the CDR3 is TGTGCCAGCAGTGAAGTGCGCCTACAGGGTCGTGAGCAGTTCTTC. It translates to CASSEVRLQGREQFF. V gene TRBV6-1 combines with J gene TRBJ2-1; a weak D match, TRBD1 (6 bases). This CDR3 has 15 amino acids. The V and J ends lost 1 base and 9 bases respectively, with 16 bases between them. Germline-derived CDR1 and CDR2 are MNHNS and SASEGT.